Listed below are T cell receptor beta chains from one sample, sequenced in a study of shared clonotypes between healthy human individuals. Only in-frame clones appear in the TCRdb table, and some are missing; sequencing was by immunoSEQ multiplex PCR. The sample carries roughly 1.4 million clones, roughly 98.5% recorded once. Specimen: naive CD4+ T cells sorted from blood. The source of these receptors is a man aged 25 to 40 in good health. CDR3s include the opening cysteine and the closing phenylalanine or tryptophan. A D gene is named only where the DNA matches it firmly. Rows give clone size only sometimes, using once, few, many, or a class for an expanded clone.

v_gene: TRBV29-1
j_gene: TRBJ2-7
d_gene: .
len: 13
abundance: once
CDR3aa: CSVEDRGGYEQYF
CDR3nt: TGCAGCGTTGAAGACAGGGGTGGCTACGAGCAGTACTTC

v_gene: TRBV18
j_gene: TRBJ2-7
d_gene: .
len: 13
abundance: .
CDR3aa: CASSPRNSYEQYF
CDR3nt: TGTGCCAGCTCACCCCGCAACTCCTACGAGCAGTACTTC

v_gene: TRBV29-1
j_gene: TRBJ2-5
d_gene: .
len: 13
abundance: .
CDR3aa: CSVEVWSQETQYF
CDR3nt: TGCAGCGTTGAAGTTTGGAGCCAAGAGACCCAGTACTTC

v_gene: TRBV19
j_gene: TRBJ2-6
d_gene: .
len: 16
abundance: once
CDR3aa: CASSIRGRAGANVLTF
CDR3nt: TGTGCCAGTAGTATTAGGGGCAGGGCTGGGGCCAACGTCCTGACTTTC

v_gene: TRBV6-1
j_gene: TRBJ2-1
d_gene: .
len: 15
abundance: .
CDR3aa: CASSEGSWTHNEQFF
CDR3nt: TGTGCCAGCAGTGAAGGCTCCTGGACACACAATGAGCAGTTCTTC

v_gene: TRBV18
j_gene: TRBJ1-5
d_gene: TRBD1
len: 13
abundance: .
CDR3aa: CASSSGGDQPQHF
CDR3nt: TGTGCCAGCTCATCAGGGGGGGATCAGCCCCAGCATTTT

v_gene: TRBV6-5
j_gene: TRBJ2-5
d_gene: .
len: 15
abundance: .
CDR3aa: CASSYSGGIQETQYF
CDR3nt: TGTGCCAGCAGTTACTCTGGGGGAATACAAGAGACCCAGTACTTC

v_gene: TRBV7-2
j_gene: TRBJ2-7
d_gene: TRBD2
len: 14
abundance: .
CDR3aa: CASRSLAGVYEQYF
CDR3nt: TGTGCCAGCAGGTCACTAGCGGGAGTCTACGAGCAGTACTTC

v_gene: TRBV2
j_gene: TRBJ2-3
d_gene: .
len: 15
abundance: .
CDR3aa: CASITGWGGGDTQYF
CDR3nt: TGTGCCAGCATCACGGGATGGGGCGGAGGAGATACGCAGTATTTT

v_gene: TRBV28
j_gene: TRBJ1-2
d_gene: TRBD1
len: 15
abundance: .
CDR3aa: CASRDGTGGRYGYTF
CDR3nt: TGTGCCAGCAGGGACGGGACAGGGGGGCGGTATGGCTACACCTTC

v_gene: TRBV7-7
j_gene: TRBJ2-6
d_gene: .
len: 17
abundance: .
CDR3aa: CASSLGTAASGANVLTF
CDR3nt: TGTGCCAGCAGCTTAGGGACAGCCGCTTCTGGGGCCAACGTCCTGACTTTC

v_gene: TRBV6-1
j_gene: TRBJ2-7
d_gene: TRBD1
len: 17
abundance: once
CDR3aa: CASSGSVGTGSEYEQYF
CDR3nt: TGTGCCAGCAGTGGATCGGTCGGGACAGGGAGTGAATACGAGCAGTACTTC

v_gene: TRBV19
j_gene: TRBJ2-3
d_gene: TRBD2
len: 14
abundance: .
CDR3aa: CASSSFSGSDTQYF
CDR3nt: TGTGCCAGTAGTTCATTTAGCGGGAGTGATACGCAGTATTTT

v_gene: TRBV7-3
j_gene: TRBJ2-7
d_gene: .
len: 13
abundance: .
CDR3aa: CASSLNNRDEQYF
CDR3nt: TGTGCCAGCAGCTTAAATAACAGAGACGAGCAGTACTTC

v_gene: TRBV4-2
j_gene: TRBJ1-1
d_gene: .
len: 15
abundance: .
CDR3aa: CASSQSTTLNTEAFF
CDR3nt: TGTGCCAGCAGCCAATCCACAACCTTGAACACTGAAGCTTTCTTT

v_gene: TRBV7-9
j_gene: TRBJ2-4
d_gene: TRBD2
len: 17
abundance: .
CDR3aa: CASSPGALAGDKNIQYF
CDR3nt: TGTGCCAGCAGCCCCGGGGCACTAGCGGGGGACAAAAACATTCAGTACTTC

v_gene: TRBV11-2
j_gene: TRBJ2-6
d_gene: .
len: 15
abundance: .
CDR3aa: CASSFATTGANVLTF
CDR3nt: TGTGCCAGCAGCTTCGCTACGACTGGGGCCAACGTCCTGACTTTC

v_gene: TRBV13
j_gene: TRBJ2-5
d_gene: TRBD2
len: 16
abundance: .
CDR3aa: CASSLDGSGSYETQYF
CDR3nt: TGTGCCAGCAGCTTAGATGGTAGCGGGAGCTATGAGACCCAGTACTTC

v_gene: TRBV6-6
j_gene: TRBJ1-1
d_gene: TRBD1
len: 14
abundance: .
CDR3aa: CASSYFGQGTEAFF
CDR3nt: TGTGCCAGCAGTTACTTCGGACAGGGCACTGAAGCTTTCTTT

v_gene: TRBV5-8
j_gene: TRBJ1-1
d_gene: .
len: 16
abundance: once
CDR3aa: CASSLTVGGGITEAFF
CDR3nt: TGTGCCAGCAGCCTCACCGTTGGGGGGGGTATCACTGAAGCTTTCTTT

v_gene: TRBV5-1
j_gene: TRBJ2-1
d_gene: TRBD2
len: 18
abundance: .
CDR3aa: CASSSQPLLAGVGNEQFF
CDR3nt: TGCGCCAGCAGCTCCCAACCTTTACTAGCGGGAGTTGGCAATGAGCAGTTCTTC

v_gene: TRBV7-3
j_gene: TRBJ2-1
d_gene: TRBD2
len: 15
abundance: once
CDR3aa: CASSSTSGNYNEQFF
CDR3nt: TGTGCCAGCAGCTCCACTAGCGGGAACTACAATGAGCAGTTCTTC

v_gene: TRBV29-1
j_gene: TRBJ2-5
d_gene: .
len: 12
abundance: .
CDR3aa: CSALTMRETQYF
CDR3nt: TGCAGCGCCCTGACAATGAGGGAGACCCAGTACTTC

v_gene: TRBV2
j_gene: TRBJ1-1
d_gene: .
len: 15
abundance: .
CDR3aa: CASSERQGVATEAFF
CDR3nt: TGTGCCAGCAGTGAGCGGCAGGGCGTTGCCACTGAAGCTTTCTTT

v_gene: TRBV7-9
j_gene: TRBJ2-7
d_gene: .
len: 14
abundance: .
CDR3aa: CASSLDRVKYEQYF
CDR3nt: TGTGCCAGCAGCTTAGACAGGGTGAAATACGAGCAGTACTTC

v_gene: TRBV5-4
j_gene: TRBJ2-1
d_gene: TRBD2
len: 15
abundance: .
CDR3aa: CASTSGGLLYNEQFF
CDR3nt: TGTGCCAGCACGTCGGGGGGACTACTCTACAATGAGCAGTTCTTC

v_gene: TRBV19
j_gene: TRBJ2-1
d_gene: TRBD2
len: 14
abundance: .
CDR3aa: CASTLGTNYNEQFF
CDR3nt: TGTGCCAGTACCCTAGGGACTAATTACAATGAGCAGTTCTTC

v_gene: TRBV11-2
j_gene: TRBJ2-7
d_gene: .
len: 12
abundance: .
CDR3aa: CASSPQGYEQYF
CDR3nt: TGTGCCAGCAGCCCGCAGGGTTACGAGCAGTACTTC

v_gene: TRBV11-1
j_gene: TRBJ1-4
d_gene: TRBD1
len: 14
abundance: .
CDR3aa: CASSLGQGDEKLFF
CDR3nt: TGTGCCAGCAGCCTTGGACAGGGCGACGAAAAACTGTTTTTT

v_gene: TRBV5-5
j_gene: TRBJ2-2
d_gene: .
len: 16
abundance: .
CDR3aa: CASSRVGAPGTGELFF
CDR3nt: TGTGCCAGCAGCAGAGTCGGAGCCCCGGGGACCGGGGAGCTGTTTTTT

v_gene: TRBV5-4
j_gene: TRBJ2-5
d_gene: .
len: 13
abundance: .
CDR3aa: CASSRTTQETQYF
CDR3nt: TGTGCCAGCAGCCGGACTACCCAAGAGACCCAGTACTTC

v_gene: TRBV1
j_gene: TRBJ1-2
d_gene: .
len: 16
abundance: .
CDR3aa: CTSSHRRVRKTYGYTF
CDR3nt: TGCACCAGCAGTCACCGACGTGTGCGAAAGACCTATGGCTACACCTTC

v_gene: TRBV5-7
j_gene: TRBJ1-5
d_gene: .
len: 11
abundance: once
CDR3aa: CASSCLEPQHF
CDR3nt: TGTGCCAGCAGCTGTCTGGAGCCCCAGCATTTT

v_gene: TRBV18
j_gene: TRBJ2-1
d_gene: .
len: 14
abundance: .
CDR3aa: CASSPLPWLNEQFF
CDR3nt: TGTGCCAGCTCACCACTCCCGTGGTTGAATGAGCAGTTCTTC

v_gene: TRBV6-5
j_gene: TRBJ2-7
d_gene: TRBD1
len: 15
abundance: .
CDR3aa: CASSLRTGPSYEQYF
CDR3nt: TGTGCCAGCAGCCTGAGGACAGGGCCGTCCTACGAGCAGTACTTC

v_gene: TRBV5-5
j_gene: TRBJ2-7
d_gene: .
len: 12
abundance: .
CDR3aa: CASSLDRHEQYF
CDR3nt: TGTGCCAGCAGCTTGGACCGACACGAGCAGTACTTC

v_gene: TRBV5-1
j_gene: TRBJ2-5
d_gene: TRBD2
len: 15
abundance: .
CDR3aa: CASSFGTSGRETQYF
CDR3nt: TGCGCCAGCAGCTTCGGGACTAGCGGGAGAGAGACCCAGTACTTC

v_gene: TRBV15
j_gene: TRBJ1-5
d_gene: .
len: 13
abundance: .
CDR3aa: CATSPQGNQPQHF
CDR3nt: TGTGCCACCAGCCCGCAGGGGAATCAGCCCCAGCATTTT

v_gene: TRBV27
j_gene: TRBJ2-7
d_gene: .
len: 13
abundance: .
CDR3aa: CASSPTVTYEQYF
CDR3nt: TGTGCCAGCAGTCCGACCGTCACCTACGAGCAGTACTTC

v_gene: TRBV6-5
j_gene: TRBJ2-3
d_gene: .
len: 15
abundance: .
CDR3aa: CASSYQPLHTDTQYF
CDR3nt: TGTGCCAGCAGTTACCAGCCTCTTCACACAGATACGCAGTATTTT

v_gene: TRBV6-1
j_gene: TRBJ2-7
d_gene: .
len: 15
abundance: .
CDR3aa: CASSEASRPTGEQYF
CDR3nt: TGTGCCAGCAGTGAAGCGAGCCGTCCCACCGGCGAGCAGTACTTC

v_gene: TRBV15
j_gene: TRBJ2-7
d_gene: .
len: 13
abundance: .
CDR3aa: CATSRVYRDTEYF
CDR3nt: TGTGCCACCAGCAGGGTCTATAGGGACACCGAGTACTTC

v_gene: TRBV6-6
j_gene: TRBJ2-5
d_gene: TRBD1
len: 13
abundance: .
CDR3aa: CASSGDREETQYF
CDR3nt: TGTGCCAGCAGTGGTGACAGGGAAGAGACCCAGTACTTC

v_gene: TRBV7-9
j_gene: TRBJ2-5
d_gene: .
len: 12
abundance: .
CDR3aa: CASSSIQETQYF
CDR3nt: TGTGCCAGCAGCTCAATACAAGAGACCCAGTACTTC

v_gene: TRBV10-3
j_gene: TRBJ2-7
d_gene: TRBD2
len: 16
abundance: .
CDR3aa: CAISESAGGSSYEQYF
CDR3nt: TGTGCCATCAGTGAGTCAGCGGGAGGGAGCTCCTACGAGCAGTACTTC

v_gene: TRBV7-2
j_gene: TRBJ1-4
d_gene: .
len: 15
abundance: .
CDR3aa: CASSGQGVPNEKLFF
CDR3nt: TGTGCCAGCAGCGGCCAAGGGGTCCCTAATGAAAAACTGTTTTTT

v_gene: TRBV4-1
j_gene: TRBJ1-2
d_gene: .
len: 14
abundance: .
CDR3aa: CASSQGATFNGYTF
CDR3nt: TGCGCCAGCAGCCAAGGAGCGACATTTAATGGCTACACCTTC

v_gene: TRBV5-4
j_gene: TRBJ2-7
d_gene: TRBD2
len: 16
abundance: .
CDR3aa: CASSLGATGGSYEQYF
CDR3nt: TGTGCCAGCAGCTTGGGGGCTACGGGAGGCTCCTACGAGCAGTACTTC

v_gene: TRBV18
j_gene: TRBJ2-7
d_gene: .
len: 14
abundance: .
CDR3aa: CASSPRRAPLEQYF
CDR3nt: TGTGCCAGCTCACCACGACGAGCCCCTCTCGAGCAGTACTTC

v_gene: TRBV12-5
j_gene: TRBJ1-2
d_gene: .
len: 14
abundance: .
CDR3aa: CASGPSEGNYGYTF
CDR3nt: TGTGCTAGTGGTCCCTCGGAGGGGAACTATGGCTACACCTTC

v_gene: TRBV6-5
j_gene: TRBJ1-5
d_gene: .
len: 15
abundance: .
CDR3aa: CASSPDAGGNQPQHF
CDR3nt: TGTGCCAGCAGTCCTGACGCAGGGGGCAATCAGCCCCAGCATTTT

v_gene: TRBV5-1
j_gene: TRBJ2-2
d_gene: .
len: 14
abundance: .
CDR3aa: CASTFDVGAGELFF
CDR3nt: TGCGCCAGCACCTTTGACGTTGGGGCCGGGGAGCTGTTTTTT

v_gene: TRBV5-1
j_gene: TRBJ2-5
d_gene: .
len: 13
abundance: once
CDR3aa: CASSLAGAETQYF
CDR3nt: TGCGCCAGCAGCTTGGCCGGAGCGGAGACCCAGTACTTC